This TCR beta chain was identified in a study of blood T cell repertoires in COVID-19. Study overall: Some COVID-19 samples were acute and others convalescent; all came from the United States, Italy and Spain. In each case, the material was cDNA or gDNA derived from T cells, B-cell-depleted T cells, or PBMCs.

Authors' analysis steps: Amplified reference gene primers provided the basis for estimating nucleated cell counts. TCRdb's table, derived via immunoSEQ multiplex PCR, lists solely in-frame clones and lacks some. The V and J calls and clone size were taken over from that table, and D and trimming were inferred from the DNA. This table holds over 250,000 clones, 65% to 90% found once. The CDR3 runs to 18 residues. The V gene end was trimmed by 0 bases and the J gene end by 4 bases; junction bases not matched to a gene: 11. Per the germline V gene, CDR1 is MGHRA and CDR2 is YSYEKL. Material for sequencing was peripheral blood. This clonotype was obtained from a man between 50 and 59 years old with active or convalescent COVID-19. This sequence joins TRBV4-1 and TRBJ2-5; 10 bases agree with TRBD2. CDR3 residues: CASSQDGLAGVNRETQYF. Written as DNA, the CDR3 is TGCGCCAGCAGCCAAGATGGGCTAGCGGGAGTAAATCGAGAGACCCAGTACTTC.